These 14 T cell receptor beta chains share one sample of origin, sequenced in a study of cytomegalovirus exposure and HLA in healthy donors. The PCR used 60 Vbeta and 13 Jbeta primers. Libraries were prepared by immunoSEQ multiplex PCR; TCRdb keeps only in-frame clonotypes and omits some of them. The data contain roughly 180,000 clones, more than 70% of them singletons. Material: PBMCs. The receptors come from a woman in her fifties or sixties in good health and CMV-seropositive.

The rearrangement joins TRBV19 to TRBJ1-4; a possible D gene is TRBD1 (6 bases). The germline V and J ends were trimmed by 5 bases and 0 bases, with 19 bases remaining between them. The CDR3 consists of 18 residues. CDR1 and CDR2 (germline): LNHDA, SQIVND (reference sequence). The CDR3 here is CASSRPGAGQPTNEKLFF. For the CDR3, the DNA is TGTGCCAGTAGTCGGCCCGGGGCCGGACAGCCAACTAATGAAAAACTGTTTTTT.

The chain recombines TRBV29-1 with TRBJ2-1; D not certain. V shed 3 bases and J shed 10 bases, with 4 bases lying between them. CDR3 size: 9 residues. From germline, CDR1 is SQVTM and CDR2 ANQGSEA. DNA of the CDR3: TGCAGCGTTGATCGGGAGCAGTTCTTC. It codes for CSVDREQFF.

This clone was recorded a few times. The V call is TRBV5-1, the J call TRBJ2-1, with 8 bases fitting TRBD2. The CDR3 is 17 residues long. CDR1 is SGHRS, CDR2 YFSETQ, per germline. Unmatched junction bases numbered 11, after V lost 0 bases and J lost 6 bases. CDR3 region: CASSLVPSGSEANEQFF. DNA for the CDR3: TGCGCCAGCAGCTTGGTTCCCAGCGGGAGCGAGGCCAATGAGCAGTTCTTC.

The V call is TRBV7-2, the J call TRBJ2-4, with a weak D call TRBD1 (5 bases). This CDR3 is built from 15 residues. Deletions cut 2 bases from V and 6 bases from J, with 14 bases between. Germline CDR1 is SGHTA and CDR2 is FQGNSA. The CDR3 is CASSLTTTERNIQYF. The CDR3 nucleotides are TGTGCCAGCAGCTTAACGACGACAGAGAGAAACATTCAGTACTTC. The whole variable domain, remainder taken from reference TRBV7-2 and TRBJ2-4, is GAGVSQSPSNKVTEKGKDVELRCDPISGHTALYWYRQSLGQGLEFLIYFQGNSAPDKSGLPSDRFSAERTGGSVSTLTIQRTQQEDSAVYLCASSLTTTERNIQYFGAGTRLSVL.

This rearrangement joins TRBV6-1 to TRBJ1-2; D might be TRBD1 (6 bases). Germline-derived CDR1 and CDR2 are MNHNS and SASEGT. There are 12 residues in the CDR3. Trimming shortened V by 5 bases and J by 4 bases, and 8 bases separated the two germline ends. The CDR3 is CASSTGTYGYTF. In DNA form, the CDR3 reads TGTGCCAGCAGTACAGGGACCTATGGCTACACCTTC.

The chain uses TRBV28 and TRBJ2-1; D is ambiguous. Germline V CDR1 and CDR2: MDHEN, SYDVKM. The CDR3 totals 13 residues. Trimming took off 2 bases at V and 12 bases at J, with 14 bases between the two ends. The CDR3 region has the DNA TGTGCCAGCAGTTTACGCCCGGCCTCAGGGCAGTTCTTC. It yields the protein CASSLRPASGQFF.

The V gene is TRBV9, the J gene TRBJ2-1; D could derive from TRBD1 or TRBD2 (9 bases each). CDR3 length: 18 amino acids. Looked up from germline, CDR1 is SGDLS and CDR2 is YYNGEE. The V gene lost 3 bases and the J gene lost 9 bases, with 28 bases spanning the gap. CDR3 nucleotide sequence: TGTGCCAGCAGCGCCGACAGGGGGGTAGCGGGAGAGCCACCTGAGCAGTTCTTC. This encodes CASSADRGVAGEPPEQFF.

Note on this clone: Germline and junction disagree at one end, which may indicate a read error. The V call is TRBV18, the J call TRBJ1-1; 8 bases fit TRBD1. Germline assignment: CDR1 KGHSH and CDR2 LQKENI. The CDR3 spans 15 residues. DNA of the CDR3: TGTGCCAGCCCACCCAGGACAGGGATGAGCACTGAAGCTTTCTTT. Protein: CASPPRTGMSTEAFF.

V gene TRBV11-2 combines with J gene TRBJ2-7; 13 positions match TRBD2. CDR1 and CDR2 from the germline V gene are SGHAT and FQNNGV. The CDR3 is 15 residues long. After removal of 4 bases from V and 7 bases from J, the junction contained 7 bases not matched to a gene. Here the CDR3 reads CASSWTSGSTGEQYF. The CDR3 DNA reads as TGTGCCAGCAGCTGGACTAGCGGGAGTACGGGAGAGCAGTACTTC.

Comment on this clone: The junction does not match germline at one end; this may be a read error. The chain joins TRBV7-9 to TRBJ1-1; a possible D gene is TRBD1 (5 bases). Germline CDR1 reads SEHNR; CDR2 reads FQNEAQ (reference sequence). The CDR3 is 16 residues long. The CDR3 nucleotides are TGTTCCAGCAGCTTATTGTCCGACAGATGGAACACTGAAGCTTTCTTT. Translating it yields CSSSLLSDRWNTEAFF.

The rearrangement uses TRBV7-2 and TRBJ2-7, with TRBD2 matching 7 bases. The CDR3 is 18 amino acids. Germline trimming cut 0 bases from V and 2 bases from J; bases unmatched to any gene: 13. Germline V gene data show CDR1 as SGHTA and CDR2 as FQGNSA. The CDR3 reads CASSLAAAFGGGPYEQYF. The CDR3 DNA follows: TGTGCCAGCAGCTTAGCCGCAGCTTTTGGGGGAGGGCCCTACGAGCAGTACTTC.

V is TRBV5-1 and J is TRBJ1-1; the D gene is possibly TRBD1 (6 bases). CDR1 is SGHRS, CDR2 YFSETQ, per germline. This CDR3 has 14 amino acids. Between the trimmed V and J ends, which lost 2 bases and 3 bases, there was a span of 11 bases. CDR3 amino acids: CASSFGQTDTEAFF. CDR3 nucleotides: TGCGCCAGCAGCTTCGGACAGACCGACACTGAAGCTTTCTTT.

The V call is TRBV7-2, the J call TRBJ2-1, with 7 nucleotides matching TRBD2. Germline V CDR1 and CDR2: SGHTA, FQGNSA. The CDR3 totals 18 residues. V gave up 2 bases and J gave up 9 bases; unmatched junction bases: 19. The CDR3: CASSLRPGFMTGGGEQFF. The DNA for the CDR3 is TGTGCCAGCAGCTTACGCCCGGGATTTATGACGGGGGGTGGTGAGCAGTTCTTC.

Concerning this clone itself: The sample contains more than one DNA sequence encoding this CDR3. The chain uses TRBV7-2 and TRBJ1-2, with D possibly TRBD1 on 5 matching bases. Looked up from germline, CDR1 is SGHTA and CDR2 is FQGNSA. The V gene lost 1 base and the J gene lost 8 bases, with 11 bases spanning the gap. The CDR3 sequence is 13 residues long. CDR3 coding DNA: TGTGCCAGCAGCTTAGGGCAGGGTCGAGGCTACACCTTC. It is translated as CASSLGQGRGYTF.